The clone carrying this T cell receptor beta chain turned up a few times. The target antigen is unknown. In making TCR cDNA, 5'RACE template switching added a universal primer site and UMIs to it. From the 5' RACE reads, TCRdb called clonotypes with MiXCR, one entry per CDR3 protein. Among about 340,000 distinct CDR3 sequences listed, about 12% were seen once. CDR1 MNHEY and CDR2 SVGAGI come from the germline V gene. The CDR3 sequence is 13 residues long. Trimming stripped 1 base from V and 1 base from J, with 4 bases between. These data originate in a study of T cells after yellow fever vaccination. The study's findings and limits: Peaking faster, on day 5 versus 15, the secondary response was nonetheless weaker. Contamination of FACS-sorted repertoires by abundant clonotypes from the bulk population could occur. Subsequent to the booster, the majority of primary-vaccination clones reappeared (96% CD4, 85% to 90% CD8).

The V and J genes are TRBV6-5 and TRBJ1-1; no definite D call. This receptor was identified in a man younger than 30 who received the YFV17D yellow fever vaccine. The sample here was CD4+ T cells sorted from PBMCs, taken 15 days after the yellow fever booster vaccination. The CDR3 DNA follows: TGTGCCAGCAGTTACTACGAGAACACTGAAGCTTTCTTT. It translates to CASSYYENTEAFF.